Here is one T cell receptor beta chain with its context. Germline CDR1 reads MDHEN; CDR2 reads SYDVKM. This CDR3 is 15 amino acids long. V was pared by 6 bases and J by 4 bases, with 5 bases of the junction left unmatched. Original analysis: Estimation of nucleated cell counts was performed using reference gene primer amplification. Some clones are missing from TCRdb's copy, which holds only in-frame ones; the method was immunoSEQ multiplex PCR. The V and J calls and the clone size are those of that table, but D and trimming were determined from the DNA. The table records fewer than 300,000 clones, less than 90% of them present only once. These data are taken from a study of blood T cell repertoires in COVID-19. As for the study in general: COVID-19 samples from acute and convalescent phases originated in the United States, Italy and Spain.

Seattle patients were enrolled during active infection and followed longitudinally. The chain uses TRBV28 and TRBJ1-4, with TRBD1 identical over 10 bases. This clonotype was sampled from a woman aged 30 to 39 with COVID-19, enrolled during active disease. Sequenced: peripheral blood. CDR3 sequence reads: CASSRTGGYNEKLFF. CDR3 nucleotide sequence: TGTGCCAGCAGCAGGACAGGGGGATATAATGAAAAACTGTTTTTT.